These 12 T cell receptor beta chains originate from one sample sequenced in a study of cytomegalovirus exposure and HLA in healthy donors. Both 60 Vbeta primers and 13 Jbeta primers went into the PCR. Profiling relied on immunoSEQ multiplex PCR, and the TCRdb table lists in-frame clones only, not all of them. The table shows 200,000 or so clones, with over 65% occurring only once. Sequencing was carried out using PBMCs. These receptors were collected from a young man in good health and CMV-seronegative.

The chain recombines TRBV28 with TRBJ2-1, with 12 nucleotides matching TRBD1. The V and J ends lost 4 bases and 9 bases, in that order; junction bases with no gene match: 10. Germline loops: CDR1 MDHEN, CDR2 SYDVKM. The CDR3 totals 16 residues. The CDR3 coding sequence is TGTGCCAGCAGTTCCCCTCCGGGACAGGGGGCGGCTGAGCAGTTCTTC. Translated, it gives CASSSPPGQGAAEQFF.

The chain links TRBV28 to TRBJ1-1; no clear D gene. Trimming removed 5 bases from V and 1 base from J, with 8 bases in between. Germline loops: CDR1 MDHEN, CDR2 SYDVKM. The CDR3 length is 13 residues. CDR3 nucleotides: TGTGCCAGCAGTGGAGGTTGGAACACTGAAGCTTTCTTT. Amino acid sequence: CASSGGWNTEAFF.

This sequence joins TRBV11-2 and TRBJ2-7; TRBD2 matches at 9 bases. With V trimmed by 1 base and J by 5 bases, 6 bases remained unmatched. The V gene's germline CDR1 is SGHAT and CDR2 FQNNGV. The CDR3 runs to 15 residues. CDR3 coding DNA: TGTGCCAGCAGCTTAGTAAGGACTAGCGTCGACGAGCAGTACTTC. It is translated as CASSLVRTSVDEQYF.

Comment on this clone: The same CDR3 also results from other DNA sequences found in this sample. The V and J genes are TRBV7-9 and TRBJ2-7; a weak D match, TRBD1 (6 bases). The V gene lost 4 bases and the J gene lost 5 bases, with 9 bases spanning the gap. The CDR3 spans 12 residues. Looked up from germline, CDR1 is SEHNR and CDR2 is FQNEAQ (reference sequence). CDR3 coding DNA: TGTGCCAGCAGCTCACAGGGCGACGAGCAGTACTTC. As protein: CASSSQGDEQYF. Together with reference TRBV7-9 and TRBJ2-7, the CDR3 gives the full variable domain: DTGVSQNPRHKITKRGQNVTFRCDPISEHNRLYWYRQTLGQGPEFLTYFQNEAQLEKSRLLSDRFSAERPKGSFSTLEIQRTEQGDSAMYLCASSSQGDEQYFGPGTRLTVT.

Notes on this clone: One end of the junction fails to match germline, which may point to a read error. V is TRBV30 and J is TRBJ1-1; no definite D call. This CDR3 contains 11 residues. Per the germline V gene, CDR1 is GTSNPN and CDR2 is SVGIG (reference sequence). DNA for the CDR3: TGTGCCTGGATCCTATTCGCTGAGGCTTTCTTT. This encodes CAWILFAEAFF.

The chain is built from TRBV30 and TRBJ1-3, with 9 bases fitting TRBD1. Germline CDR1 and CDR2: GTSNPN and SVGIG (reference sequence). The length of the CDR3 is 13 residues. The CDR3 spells CAWGGTGGNTIYF. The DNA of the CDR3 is TGTGCTTGGGGCGGGACAGGGGGAAACACCATATATTTT.

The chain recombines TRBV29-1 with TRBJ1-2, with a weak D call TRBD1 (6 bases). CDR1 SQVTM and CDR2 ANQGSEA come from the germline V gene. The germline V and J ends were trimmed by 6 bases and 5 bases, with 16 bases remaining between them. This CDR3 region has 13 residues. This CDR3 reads CSVRAEGVYGYTF. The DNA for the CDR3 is TGCAGCGTGCGTGCTGAGGGGGTATATGGCTACACCTTC.

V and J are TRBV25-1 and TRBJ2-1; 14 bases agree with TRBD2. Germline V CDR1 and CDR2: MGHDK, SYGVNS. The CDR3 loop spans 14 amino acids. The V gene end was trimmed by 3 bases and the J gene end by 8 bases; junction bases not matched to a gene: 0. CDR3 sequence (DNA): TGTGCCAGCAGTGAGGGACTAGCGGGAGATGAGCAGTTCTTC. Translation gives CASSEGLAGDEQFF.

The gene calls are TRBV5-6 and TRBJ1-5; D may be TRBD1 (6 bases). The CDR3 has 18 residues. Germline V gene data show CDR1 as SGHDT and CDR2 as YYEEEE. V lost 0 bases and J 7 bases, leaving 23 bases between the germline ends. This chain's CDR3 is CASSLAGAGAPHRQPQHF. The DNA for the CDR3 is TGTGCCAGCAGCTTGGCCGGAGCAGGGGCACCGCATCGACAGCCCCAGCATTTT.

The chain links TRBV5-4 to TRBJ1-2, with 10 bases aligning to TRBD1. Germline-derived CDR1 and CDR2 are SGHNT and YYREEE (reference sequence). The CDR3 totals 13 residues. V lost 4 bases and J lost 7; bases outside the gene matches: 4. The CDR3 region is CASSPDRGAGYTF. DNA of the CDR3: TGTGCCAGCAGCCCGGACAGGGGGGCTGGCTACACCTTC.

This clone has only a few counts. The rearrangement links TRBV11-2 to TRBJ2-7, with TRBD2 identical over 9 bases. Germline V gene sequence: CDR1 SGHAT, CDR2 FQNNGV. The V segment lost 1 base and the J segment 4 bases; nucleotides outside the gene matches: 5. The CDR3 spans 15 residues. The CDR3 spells CASSLGVAGVYEQYF. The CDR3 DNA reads TGTGCCAGCAGCTTAGGGGTAGCGGGAGTTTACGAGCAGTACTTC.

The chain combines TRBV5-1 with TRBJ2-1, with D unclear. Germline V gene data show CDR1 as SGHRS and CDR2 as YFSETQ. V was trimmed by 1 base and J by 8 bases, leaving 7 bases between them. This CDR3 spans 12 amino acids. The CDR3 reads CASSLIPYEQFF. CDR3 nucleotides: TGCGCCAGCAGCTTGATTCCTTATGAGCAGTTCTTC.